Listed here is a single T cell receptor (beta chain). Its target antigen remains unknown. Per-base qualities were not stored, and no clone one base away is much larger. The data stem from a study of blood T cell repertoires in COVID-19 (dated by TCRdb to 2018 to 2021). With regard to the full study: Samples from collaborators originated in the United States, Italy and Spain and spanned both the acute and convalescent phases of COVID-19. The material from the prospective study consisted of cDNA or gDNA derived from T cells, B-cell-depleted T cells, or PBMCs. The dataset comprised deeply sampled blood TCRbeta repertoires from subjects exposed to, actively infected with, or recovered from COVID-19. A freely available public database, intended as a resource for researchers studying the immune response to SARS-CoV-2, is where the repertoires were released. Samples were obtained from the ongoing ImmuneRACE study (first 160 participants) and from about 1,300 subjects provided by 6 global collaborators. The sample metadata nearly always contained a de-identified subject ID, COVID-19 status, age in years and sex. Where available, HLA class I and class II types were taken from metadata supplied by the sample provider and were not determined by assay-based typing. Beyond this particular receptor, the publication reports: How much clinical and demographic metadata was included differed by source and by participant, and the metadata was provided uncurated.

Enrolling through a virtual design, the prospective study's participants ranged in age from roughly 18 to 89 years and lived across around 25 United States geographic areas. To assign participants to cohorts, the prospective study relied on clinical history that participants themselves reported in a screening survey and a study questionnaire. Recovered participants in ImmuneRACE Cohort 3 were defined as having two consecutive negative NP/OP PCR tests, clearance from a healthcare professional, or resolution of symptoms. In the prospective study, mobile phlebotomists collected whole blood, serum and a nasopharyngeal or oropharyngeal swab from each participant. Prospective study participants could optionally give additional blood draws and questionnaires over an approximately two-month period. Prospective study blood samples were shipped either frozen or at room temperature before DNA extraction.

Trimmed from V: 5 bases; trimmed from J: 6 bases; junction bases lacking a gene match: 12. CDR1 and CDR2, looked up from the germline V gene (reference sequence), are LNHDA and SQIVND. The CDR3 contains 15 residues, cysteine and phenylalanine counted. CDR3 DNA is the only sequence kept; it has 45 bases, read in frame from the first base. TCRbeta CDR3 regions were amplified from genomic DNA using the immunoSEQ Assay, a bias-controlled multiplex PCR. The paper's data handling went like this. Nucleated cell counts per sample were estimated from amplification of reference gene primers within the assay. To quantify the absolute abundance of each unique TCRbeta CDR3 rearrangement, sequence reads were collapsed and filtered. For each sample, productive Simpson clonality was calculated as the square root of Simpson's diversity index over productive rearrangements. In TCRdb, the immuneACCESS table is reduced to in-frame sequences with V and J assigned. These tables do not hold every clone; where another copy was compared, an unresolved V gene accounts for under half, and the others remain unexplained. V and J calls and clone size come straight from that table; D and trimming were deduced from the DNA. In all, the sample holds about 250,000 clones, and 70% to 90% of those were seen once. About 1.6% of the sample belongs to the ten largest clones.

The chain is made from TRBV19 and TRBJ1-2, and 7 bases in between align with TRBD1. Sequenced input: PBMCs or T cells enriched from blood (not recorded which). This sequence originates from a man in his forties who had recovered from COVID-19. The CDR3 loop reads CASSRQGNQENGYTF. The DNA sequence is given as TGTGCCAGTAGTCGACAGGGAAACCAGGAAAATGGCTACACCTTC.